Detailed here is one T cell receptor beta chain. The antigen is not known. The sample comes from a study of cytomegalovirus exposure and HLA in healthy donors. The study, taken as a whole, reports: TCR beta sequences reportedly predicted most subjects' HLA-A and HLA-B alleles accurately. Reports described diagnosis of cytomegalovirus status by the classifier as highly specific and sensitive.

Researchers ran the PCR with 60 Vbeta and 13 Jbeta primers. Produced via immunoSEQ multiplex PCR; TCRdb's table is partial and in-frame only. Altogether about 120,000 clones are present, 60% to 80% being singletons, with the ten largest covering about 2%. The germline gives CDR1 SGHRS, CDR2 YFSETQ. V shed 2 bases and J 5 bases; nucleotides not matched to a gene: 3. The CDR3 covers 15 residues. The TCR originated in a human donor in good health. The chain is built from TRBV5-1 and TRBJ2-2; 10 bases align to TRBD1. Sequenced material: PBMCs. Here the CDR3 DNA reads TGCGCCAGCAGCTTAGGGACAGGGGAAACCGGGGAGCTGTTTTTT. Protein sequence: CASSLGTGETGELFF.